These T cell receptor beta chains were read from a single sample in a study of blood T cell repertoires in COVID-19. Measured with immunoSEQ multiplex PCR; TCRdb has only the in-frame clones, and not every one. The sample carries fewer than 250,000 clones, 70% to 90% recorded once. Input material: peripheral blood. Source of these receptors: a man aged 25-45 years with acute or convalescent COVID-19. Each CDR3 is given with its conserved first and last residue. D genes are given only for firm matches. Size is stated for part of the rows, as once, few or many counts, or as a class when the clone is expanded.

D gene	clone size	J gene	CDR3 length	V gene	CDR3 protein	CDR3 DNA
-	-	TRBJ2-7	16	TRBV5-1	CASSPRTVGGSYEQYF	TGCGCCAGCAGCCCAAGGACGGTCGGCGGGTCCTACGAGCAGTACTTC
TRBD1	-	TRBJ1-1	16	TRBV19	CASSIGSQGGNTEAFF	TGTGCCAGTAGTATAGGGTCGCAGGGGGGCAACACTGAAGCTTTCTTT
-	-	TRBJ1-1	12	TRBV12-3/TRBV12-4	CASSLGQSEAFF	TGTGCCAGCAGTTTAGGACAGTCTGAAGCTTTCTTT
-	-	TRBJ2-7	16	TRBV6-5	CASSYSTGGISYEQYF	TGTGCCAGCAGTTACTCGACCGGCGGGATTTCCTACGAGCAGTACTTC
TRBD2	-	TRBJ2-7	15	TRBV5-4	CASSLRASGFYEQYF	TGTGCCAGCAGCTTGAGGGCTAGCGGATTCTACGAGCAGTACTTC
-	-	TRBJ1-6	13	TRBV3-1/TRBV3-2	CASSPGRGTPLHF	TGTGCCAGCAGCCCAGGCAGGGGCACACCCCTCCACTTT
TRBD1	-	TRBJ2-1	15	TRBV2	CASSERGQASYEQFF	TGTGCCAGCAGTGAAAGGGGGCAAGCCAGCTATGAGCAGTTCTTC
-	-	TRBJ2-1	16	TRBV10-3	CAISDAARGRYNEQFF	TGTGCCATCAGCGATGCCGCCAGGGGGAGGTACAATGAGCAGTTCTTC
TRBD2	once	TRBJ2-2	19	TRBV30	CAWSDLRTSGFQRAGELFF	TGTGCCTGGAGTGACCTCAGGACTAGCGGGTTCCAAAGGGCCGGGGAGCTGTTTTTT
TRBD1	-	TRBJ1-2	16	TRBV28	CASSPGTGEANYGYTF	TGTGCCAGCAGCCCTGGGACAGGCGAAGCTAACTATGGCTACACCTTC
-	-	TRBJ1-3	15	TRBV27	CASSQQGSTGNTIYF	TGTGCCAGCAGCCAACAGGGATCCACTGGAAACACCATATATTTT
-	-	TRBJ2-3	13	TRBV5-1	CASSLGAGDTQYF	TGCGCCAGCAGCTTGGGGGCAGGGGATACGCAGTATTTT
-	-	TRBJ2-5	11	TRBV7-8	CASSRSVTQYF	TGTGCCAGCAGCCGAAGCGTGACCCAGTACTTC
TRBD1	-	TRBJ1-2	15	TRBV28	CASSKPGQGAYGYTF	TGTGCCAGCAGTAAACCGGGACAGGGGGCCTATGGCTACACCTTC
-	once	TRBJ1-1	14	TRBV28	CASSSPGINTEAFF	TGTGCCAGCAGTTCACCAGGGATTAACACTGAAGCTTTCTTT
-	-	TRBJ2-7	14	TRBV7-8	CASSLVFSSYEQYF	TGTGCCAGCAGCTTAGTTTTTAGCTCCTACGAGCAGTACTTC
TRBD1	-	TRBJ2-7	15	TRBV19	CASSPYGDSSYEQYF	TGTGCCAGTAGCCCCTACGGGGACAGCTCCTACGAGCAGTACTTC
TRBD1	-	TRBJ2-7	15	TRBV5-1	CASSLTGQGGYEQYF	TGCGCCAGCAGCTTGACAGGACAGGGGGGCTACGAGCAGTACTTC
-	-	TRBJ2-1	14	TRBV5-1	CASSLLTGGNEQFF	TGCGCCAGCAGCTTACTAACTGGAGGCAATGAGCAGTTCTTC
-	-	TRBJ1-5	17	TRBV19	CASSILSGGRAVPLQHF	TGTGCCAGTAGTATACTTAGTGGTGGCAGGGCCGTCCCCTTACAGCATTTT
TRBD1	-	TRBJ1-3	15	TRBV19	CASSRDRGYGNTIYF	TGTGCCAGTAGTCGGGACAGGGGCTATGGAAACACCATATATTTT
-	-	TRBJ1-2	15	TRBV7-9	CASSRISIGTNGYTF	TGTGCCAGCAGCCGAATCTCGATCGGGACAAATGGCTACACCTTC
TRBD2	-	TRBJ2-5	17	TRBV19	CASSLGQTSGGAETQYF	TGTGCCAGTAGCCTCGGGCAAACTAGCGGGGGGGCCGAGACCCAGTACTTC
TRBD2	-	TRBJ2-5	16	TRBV3-1/TRBV3-2	CASSQDAGAKGETQYF	TGTGCCAGCAGCCAAGATGCGGGAGCGAAGGGGGAGACCCAGTACTTC
-	-	TRBJ2-2	13	TRBV19	CASSIEGSGELFF	TGTGCCAGTAGTATTGAGGGATCCGGGGAGCTGTTTTTT
-	-	TRBJ2-2	16	TRBV19	CASSRDRRQNTGELFF	TGTGCCAGTAGTCGCGATCGACGACAGAACACCGGGGAGCTGTTTTTT
TRBD1	-	TRBJ1-2	15	TRBV5-4	CASSSTRTGRDGYTF	TGTGCCAGCAGCTCCACGCGGACAGGGAGGGATGGCTACACCTTC
-	once	TRBJ1-2	15	TRBV5-1	CASSLGVAGAAGYTF	TGCGCCAGCAGCTTGGGAGTCGCGGGGGCTGCTGGCTACACCTTC
TRBD1	-	TRBJ2-1	16	TRBV27	CASSSRQGSTRTEQFF	TGTGCCAGCAGCTCTCGACAGGGGTCCACAAGGACTGAGCAGTTCTTC
TRBD1	-	TRBJ1-1	13	TRBV29-1	CSVRTGADTEAFF	TGCAGCGTTAGGACAGGGGCGGACACTGAAGCTTTCTTT
-	-	TRBJ1-5	15	TRBV4-1	CASSPQEAGNQPQHF	TGCGCCAGCAGCCCCCAAGAAGCAGGGAATCAGCCCCAGCATTTT
-	-	TRBJ1-1	14	TRBV6-5	CASSLRGAGTEAFF	TGTGCCAGCAGCTTAAGGGGCGCGGGAACTGAAGCTTTCTTT
TRBD2	-	TRBJ2-7	16	TRBV11-2	CASSAIRTSDHYEQYF	TGTGCCAGCAGCGCAATCCGGACTAGCGACCACTACGAGCAGTACTTC
TRBD1	-	TRBJ2-1	17	TRBV7-9	CASSLVGTGARDAEQFF	TGTGCCAGCAGCTTAGTCGGGACAGGGGCCAGGGACGCTGAGCAGTTCTTC
-	-	TRBJ1-2	15	TRBV5-6	CASSPRNRDLRGYTF	TGTGCCAGCAGCCCGAGGAACAGGGACCTTAGGGGCTACACCTTC
TRBD1	-	TRBJ2-1	15	TRBV30	CAWSADRVVINEQFF	TGTGCCTGGAGTGCCGACAGGGTGGTCATTAATGAGCAGTTCTTC
TRBD2	-	TRBJ2-3	16	TRBV5-4	CASSSRTSGRADTQYF	TGTGCCAGCAGCTCTCGGACTAGCGGGAGGGCAGATACGCAGTATTTT
-	-	TRBJ1-3	15	TRBV7-2	CASSLAGGSGNTIYF	TGTGCCAGCAGCTTAGCAGGAGGGTCTGGAAACACCATATATTTT
-	-	TRBJ1-4	14	TRBV6-5	CASSYSGGDEKLFF	TGTGCCAGCAGTTACTCGGGGGGGGATGAAAAACTGTTTTTT
TRBD2	-	TRBJ2-3	17	TRBV10-1	CASSYDTKRGIPDTQYF	TGCGCCAGCAGTTACGATACGAAGCGGGGGATCCCAGATACGCAGTATTTT
-	-	TRBJ2-6	19	TRBV5-8	CASSHRQRGKTSGANVLTF	TGTGCCAGCAGCCACCGACAGCGAGGAAAAACCTCTGGGGCCAACGTCCTGACTTTC